This T cell receptor (beta chain) was identified during a study of vaccination and CD4 T cells after COVID-19. An Oncomine TCR Beta short-read assay was used to sequence the DNA from cultured CD4+ T cells. MiXCR, applied by TCRdb to the PCR reads, yields one record per CDR3 protein. The sample holds about 20,000 distinct CDR3 sequences, around 38% seen once. A word on this clonotype: Its cognate antigen is unknown.

The germline CDR1 and CDR2 sequences are SGHTA and FQGNSA. The CDR3 is 15 amino acids. V lost 5 bases and J lost 8; bases outside the gene matches: 7. Stated treatment: approximately 11-day PBMC culture with coronavirus spike peptide pools or control peptides (ViraFEST assay). ViraFEST grew antigen-specific T cells using peptide pools, then sequenced TCRs. This clonotype originated in a human donor who received a COVID-19 vaccine. Source: CD4+ T cells from blood, cultured in vitro, taken before SARS-CoV-2 vaccination. V usage is TRBV7-2 and J usage is TRBJ2-5; TRBD2 agrees at 14 bases. CDR3 DNA sequence: TGTGCCAGCAGCCCCCAGACTAGCGGGGGGGACACCCAGTACTTC. It encodes CASSPQTSGGDTQYF.